This TCR beta chain was profiled in a study of CD8+ T cells in alopecia areata. J lost 9 bases, V lost 3 bases, and 6 bases had no gene match. Germline V gives CDR1 GTSNPN, CDR2 SVGIG (reference sequence). There are 12 residues in the CDR3. Treatment reported: oral pan-JAK inhibitor, 5-10 mg twice daily. cDNA prepared by RNA extraction and subsequent reverse transcription served as the template for sequencing. Profiled with immunoSEQ multiplex PCR; TCRdb holds only in-frame clones, not every one. The repertoire consists of roughly 280,000 clones, with about 60% occurring once and the leading ten covering 0.75% to 0.95%.

The clonotype originates from a human donor with alopecia areata. This chain connects TRBV30 to TRBJ1-2; TRBD1 matches 8 bases. The specimen comprised CD4+ T cells sorted from blood, sampled around week 53, from a patient treated with tofacitinib. For the CDR3, the DNA is TGTGCCTGGAGCCCTAGACAGGGGAGCTACACCTTC. It is translated as CAWSPRQGSYTF.